A selection of T cell receptor beta chains follows, all from one sample in a study of blood T cell repertoires in COVID-19. Assay: immunoSEQ multiplex PCR; the TCRdb copy retains only in-frame clones and omits some. In the table there are about 83,000 clones, around 90% of which are singletons. The sample taken for sequencing was peripheral blood. The receptor source for this set is a woman between 45 and 65 years old with active or convalescent COVID-19. Each CDR3 is given without its conserved first and last residue. For some rows the clone size is stated as once, few or many, or as a class when expanded; others skip it.

V: TRBV9
J: TRBJ2-7
size: .
CDR3: ASSPGQGSEQY

V: TRBV12-3/TRBV12-4
J: TRBJ1-1
size: .
CDR3: ASSFQGDTEAF

V: TRBV6-5
J: TRBJ1-5
size: .
CDR3: ASSYRDDQPQH

V: TRBV29-1
J: TRBJ2-1
size: .
CDR3: SVGTALWNEQF

V: TRBV2
J: TRBJ2-1
size: .
CDR3: ATGGSPVSSYNEQF

V: TRBV10-3
J: TRBJ2-7
size: once
CDR3: AISDPGQGDSEQY

V: TRBV7-6
J: TRBJ2-3
size: .
CDR3: ASSSGGTDTQY

V: TRBV29-1
J: TRBJ1-2
size: .
CDR3: SVDDRIYGYT

V: TRBV9
J: TRBJ2-1
size: few
CDR3: ASSVSGLAFDEQF

V: TRBV14
J: TRBJ2-7
size: .
CDR3: ASRPGTARHEQY

V: TRBV30
J: TRBJ1-1
size: few
CDR3: AWEQGGAEAF

V: TRBV24-1
J: TRBJ2-3
size: once
CDR3: ATSDLGYDTQY

V: TRBV18
J: TRBJ2-3
size: once
CDR3: ASSPQQGPTDTQY

V: TRBV19
J: TRBJ1-1
size: once
CDR3: ASSKGQEWTEAF

V: TRBV15
J: TRBJ1-2
size: .
CDR3: ATSRWTAQVNYGYT

V: TRBV10-3
J: TRBJ2-6
size: .
CDR3: AISDLDRGLSGANVLT

V: TRBV29-1
J: TRBJ1-2
size: .
CDR3: SVRTGKGPWGYT

V: TRBV19
J: TRBJ1-1
size: .
CDR3: ASSMRGRGVMNTEAF

V: TRBV18
J: TRBJ2-7
size: .
CDR3: ASSARDGEVLQY

V: TRBV27
J: TRBJ2-1
size: .
CDR3: ASSLVPGQVVGNEQF

V: TRBV12-3/TRBV12-4
J: TRBJ2-4
size: .
CDR3: ASRVHDTTQY

V: TRBV9
J: TRBJ2-1
size: .
CDR3: ASSGLPGLAGHEQF

V: TRBV30
J: TRBJ1-2
size: once
CDR3: AWSAWAGLNYGYT

V: TRBV4-1
J: TRBJ2-4
size: .
CDR3: ASSQLQGLEAKNIQY

V: TRBV4-2
J: TRBJ2-1
size: few
CDR3: ASSPGTSGINEQF

V: TRBV14
J: TRBJ2-7
size: .
CDR3: ASSLRGGAESSYEQY

V: TRBV11-1
J: TRBJ1-5
size: .
CDR3: ASSLTSSRSNQPQH

V: TRBV9
J: TRBJ2-3
size: .
CDR3: ASSVGQRTDTQY

V: TRBV19
J: TRBJ1-2
size: .
CDR3: ASKSSEGNYGYT

V: TRBV27
J: TRBJ2-7
size: .
CDR3: ASSGRGLHSYEQY

V: TRBV7-9
J: TRBJ1-6
size: .
CDR3: ASSYTTGLNSPLH

V: TRBV4-3
J: TRBJ1-6
size: once
CDR3: ASSQDEDSPLH

V: TRBV3-1/TRBV3-2
J: TRBJ2-5
size: once
CDR3: ASSHRTGKPETQY

V: TRBV3-1/TRBV3-2
J: TRBJ2-1
size: .
CDR3: ASSQDSGLAVYNEQF

V: TRBV20-1
J: TRBJ1-1
size: .
CDR3: SAPRDTEAF

V: TRBV6-1
J: TRBJ1-1
size: .
CDR3: ASSEPVGVRDTEAF

V: TRBV6-1
J: TRBJ1-6
size: .
CDR3: ASSGTGTGQIPGNSPLH

V: TRBV2
J: TRBJ1-2
size: .
CDR3: ASSEGQGVYGYT

V: TRBV5-4
J: TRBJ2-7
size: .
CDR3: ASSPEQTGPSYEQY

V: TRBV19
J: TRBJ2-1
size: .
CDR3: ASSPGQGGNEQF

V: TRBV7-3
J: TRBJ1-1
size: few
CDR3: ASSPQQGSGTEAF

V: TRBV7-3
J: TRBJ2-3
size: .
CDR3: ASSRSGGSTDTQY

V: TRBV5-4
J: TRBJ1-2
size: few
CDR3: ASSPTGVDGYT

V: TRBV6-2/TRBV6-3
J: TRBJ2-2
size: .
CDR3: ASSYGGAGTGELF

V: TRBV6-5
J: TRBJ2-3
size: .
CDR3: ASGGILNTDTQY

V: TRBV7-2
J: TRBJ1-6
size: few
CDR3: ASSLGQFNSPLH